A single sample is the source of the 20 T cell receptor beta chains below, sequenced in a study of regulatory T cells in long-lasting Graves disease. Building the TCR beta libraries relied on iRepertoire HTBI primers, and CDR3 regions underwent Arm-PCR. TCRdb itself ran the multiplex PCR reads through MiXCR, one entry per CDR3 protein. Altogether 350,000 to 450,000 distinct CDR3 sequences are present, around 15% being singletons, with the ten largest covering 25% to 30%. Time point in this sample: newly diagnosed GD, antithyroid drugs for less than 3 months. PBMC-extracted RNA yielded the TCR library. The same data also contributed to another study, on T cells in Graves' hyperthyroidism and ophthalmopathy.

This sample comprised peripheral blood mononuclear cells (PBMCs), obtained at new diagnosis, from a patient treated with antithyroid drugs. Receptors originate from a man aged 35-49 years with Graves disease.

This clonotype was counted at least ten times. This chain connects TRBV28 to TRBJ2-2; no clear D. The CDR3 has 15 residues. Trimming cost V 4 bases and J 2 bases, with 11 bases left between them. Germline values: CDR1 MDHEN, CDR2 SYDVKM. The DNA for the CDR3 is TGTGCCAGCAGTTCTTGGACGAAAAACACCGGGGAGCTGTTTTTT. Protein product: CASSSWTKNTGELFF.

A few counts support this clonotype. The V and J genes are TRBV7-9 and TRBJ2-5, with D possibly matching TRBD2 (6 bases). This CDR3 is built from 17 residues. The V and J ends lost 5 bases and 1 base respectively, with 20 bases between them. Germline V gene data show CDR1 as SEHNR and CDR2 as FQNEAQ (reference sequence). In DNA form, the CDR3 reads TGTGCCAGCAGCACGAAGCGACTAGGTACTCTCCAAGAGACCCAGTACTTC. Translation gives CASSTKRLGTLQETQYF.

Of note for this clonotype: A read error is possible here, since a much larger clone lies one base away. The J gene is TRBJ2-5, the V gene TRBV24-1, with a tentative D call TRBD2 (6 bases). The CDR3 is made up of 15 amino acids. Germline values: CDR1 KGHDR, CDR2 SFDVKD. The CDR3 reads CAISDHAEGTETQYF. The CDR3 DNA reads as TGTGCCATCAGTGATCACGCGGAGGGGACGGAGACCCAGTACTTC.

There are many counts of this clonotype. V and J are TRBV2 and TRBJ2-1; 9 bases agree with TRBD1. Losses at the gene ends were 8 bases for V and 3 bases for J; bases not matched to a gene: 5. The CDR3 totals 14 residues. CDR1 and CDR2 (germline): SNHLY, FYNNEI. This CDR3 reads CASGRDRVYNEQFF. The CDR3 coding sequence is TGTGCCAGCGGCCGGGACAGGGTCTACAATGAGCAGTTCTTC.

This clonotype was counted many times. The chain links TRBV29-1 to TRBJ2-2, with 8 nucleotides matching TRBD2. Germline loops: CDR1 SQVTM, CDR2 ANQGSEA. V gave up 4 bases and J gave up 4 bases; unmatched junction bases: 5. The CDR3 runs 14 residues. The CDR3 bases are TGCAGCGTTGGAGGCGGGGGGTCCACCGGGGAGCTGTTTTTT. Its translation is CSVGGGGSTGELFF.

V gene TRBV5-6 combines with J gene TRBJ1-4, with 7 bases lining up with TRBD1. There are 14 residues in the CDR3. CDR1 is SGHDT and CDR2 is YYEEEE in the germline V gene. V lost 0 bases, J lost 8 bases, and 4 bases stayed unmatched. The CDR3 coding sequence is TGTGCCAGCAGCTTGGAGGGGGCGCGGGAAAAACTGTTTTTT. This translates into CASSLEGAREKLFF.

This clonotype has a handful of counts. CDR3 coding DNA: TGTGCCAGCAGTCCCCGGACTACCGCTGAAGCTTTCTTT. The encoded protein is CASSPRTTAEAFF. This chain links TRBV28 with TRBJ1-1; D not certain. The CDR3 sequence is 13 residues long. CDR1 and CDR2 (germline): MDHEN, SYDVKM. Deletions cut 5 bases from V and 6 bases from J, with 13 bases between.

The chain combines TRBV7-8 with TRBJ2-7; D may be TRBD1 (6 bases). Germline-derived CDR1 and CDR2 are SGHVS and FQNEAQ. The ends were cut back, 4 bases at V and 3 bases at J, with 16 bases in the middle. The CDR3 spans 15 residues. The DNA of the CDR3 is TGTGCCAGCAGCTCCCGACAGGTGGAAAACTACGAGCAGTACTTC. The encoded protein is CASSSRQVENYEQYF.

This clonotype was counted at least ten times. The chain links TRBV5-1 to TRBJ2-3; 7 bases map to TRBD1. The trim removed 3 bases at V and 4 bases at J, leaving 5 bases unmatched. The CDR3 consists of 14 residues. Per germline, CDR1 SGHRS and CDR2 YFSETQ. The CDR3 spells CASSSRDSSDTQYF. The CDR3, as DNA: TGCGCCAGCAGCTCCCGGGACAGCTCAGATACGCAGTATTTT.

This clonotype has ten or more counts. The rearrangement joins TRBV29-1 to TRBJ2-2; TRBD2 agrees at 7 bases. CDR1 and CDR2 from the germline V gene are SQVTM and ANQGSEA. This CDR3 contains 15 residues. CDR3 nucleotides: TGCAGTCGTGTCGGGCGGGGGACCAACACCGGGGAGCTGTTTTTT. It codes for CSRVGRGTNTGELFF.

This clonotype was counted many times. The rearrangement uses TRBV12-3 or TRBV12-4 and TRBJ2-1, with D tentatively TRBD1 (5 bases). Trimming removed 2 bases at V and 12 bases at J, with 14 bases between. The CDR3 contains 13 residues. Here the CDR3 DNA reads TGTGCCAGCAGTTTAACAGGAGATATCGGGCAGTTCTTC. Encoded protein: CASSLTGDIGQFF.

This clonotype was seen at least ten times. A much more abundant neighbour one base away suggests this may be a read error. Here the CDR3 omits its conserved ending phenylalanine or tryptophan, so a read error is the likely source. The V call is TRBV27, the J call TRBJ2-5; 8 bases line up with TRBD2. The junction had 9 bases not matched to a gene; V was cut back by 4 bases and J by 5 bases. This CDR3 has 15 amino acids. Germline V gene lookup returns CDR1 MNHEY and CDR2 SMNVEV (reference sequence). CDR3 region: CASSSPQGGGETQYL. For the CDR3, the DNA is TGTGCCAGCAGTTCCCCCCAAGGCGGGGGGGAGACCCAGTACCTC.

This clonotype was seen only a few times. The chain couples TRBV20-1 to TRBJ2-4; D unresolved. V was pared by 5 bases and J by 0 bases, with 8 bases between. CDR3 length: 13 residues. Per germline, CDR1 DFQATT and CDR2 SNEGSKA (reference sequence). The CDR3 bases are TGCAGTGCTCTCGCTGTAGCCAAAAACATTCAGTACTTC. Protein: CSALAVAKNIQYF.

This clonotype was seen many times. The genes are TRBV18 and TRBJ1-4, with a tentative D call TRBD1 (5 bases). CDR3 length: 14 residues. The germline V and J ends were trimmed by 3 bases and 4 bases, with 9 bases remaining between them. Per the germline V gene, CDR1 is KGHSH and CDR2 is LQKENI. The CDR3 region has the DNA TGTGCCAGCTCACCGCCGGGGCTTAATGAAAAACTGTTTTTT. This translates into CASSPPGLNEKLFF.

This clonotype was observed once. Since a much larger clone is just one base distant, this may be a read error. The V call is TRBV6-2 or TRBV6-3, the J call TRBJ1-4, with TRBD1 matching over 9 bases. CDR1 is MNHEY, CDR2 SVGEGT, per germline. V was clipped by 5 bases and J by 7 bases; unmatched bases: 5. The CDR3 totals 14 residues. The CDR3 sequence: CASSHRQGGEKLFF. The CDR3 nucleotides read TGTGCCAGCAGTCATCGACAGGGGGGTGAAAAACTGTTTTTT.

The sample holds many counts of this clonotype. CDR3 region: CSARGAGGQPQHF. CDR3 bases: TGCAGTGCTAGAGGGGCAGGGGGACAGCCCCAGCATTTT. The chain recombines TRBV20-1 with TRBJ1-5; 7 nucleotides agree with TRBD1. The CDR3 sequence is 13 residues long. Trimming removed 1 base from V and 7 bases from J; junction bases left unmatched: 4. From germline, CDR1 is DFQATT and CDR2 SNEGSKA (reference sequence).

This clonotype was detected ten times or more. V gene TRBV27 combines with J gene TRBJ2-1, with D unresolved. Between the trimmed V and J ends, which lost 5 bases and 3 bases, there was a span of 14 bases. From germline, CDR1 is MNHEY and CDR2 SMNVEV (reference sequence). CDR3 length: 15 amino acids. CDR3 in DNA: TGTGCCAGCAGTGTTTACACGGGTCGCTACAATGAGCAGTTCTTC. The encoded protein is CASSVYTGRYNEQFF.

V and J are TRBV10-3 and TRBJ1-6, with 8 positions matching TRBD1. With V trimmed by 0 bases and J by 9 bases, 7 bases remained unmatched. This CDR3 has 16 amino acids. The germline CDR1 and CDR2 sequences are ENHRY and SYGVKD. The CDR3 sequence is CAISESHRGGGSPLHF. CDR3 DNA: TGTGCCATCAGTGAGTCGCACAGGGGGGGAGGTTCACCCCTCCACTTT.

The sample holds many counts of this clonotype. The CDR3 sequence: CSAGHGATRREQYF. CDR3 coding DNA: TGCAGTGCTGGACACGGGGCTACGCGGCGGGAGCAGTACTTC. V and J are TRBV20-1 and TRBJ2-7; D is tentatively TRBD1 or TRBD2 (5 bases each). The CDR3 length is 14 residues. CDR1 is DFQATT and CDR2 is SNEGSKA in the germline V gene (reference sequence). V gave up 5 bases and J gave up 7 bases, with 21 bases separating them.

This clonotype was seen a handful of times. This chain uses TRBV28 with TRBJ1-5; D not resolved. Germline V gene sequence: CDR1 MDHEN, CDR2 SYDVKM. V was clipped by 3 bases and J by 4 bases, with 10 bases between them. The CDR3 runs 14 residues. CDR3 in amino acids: CASSLALKNQPQHF. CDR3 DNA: TGTGCCAGCAGTTTGGCGTTGAAAAATCAGCCCCAGCATTTT.